This T cell receptor beta chain was sequenced for a study of graft-versus-host responses after intestinal transplantation. The CDR3 is 11 amino acids. Germline loops: CDR1 MDHEN, CDR2 SYDVKM. V lost 8 bases and J lost 5, with 10 bases in between. General study findings and limits: Recipient marrow contained GvH clones, some of which appeared first in ileum or blood. Circulating GvH clone levels at their peak were associated with HvG declines (early post-transplant).

As for this clone: Antigen: not known.

Profiling relied on immunoSEQ multiplex PCR, and the TCRdb table lists in-frame clones only, not all of them. Of tens of thousands of clones in the sample, around 90% were seen once. The chain links TRBV28 to TRBJ2-7; the D gene is possibly TRBD2 (6 bases). This receptor was identified in a human donor who received an intestinal transplant. Sequences were derived from unstimulated CD8+ T cells sorted from spleen or lymph node cells, sampled before intestinal transplant. The CDR3 is CASGGADEQYF. CDR3 bases: TGTGCCAGCGGAGGGGCAGACGAGCAGTACTTC.